This TCR beta chain derives from a study of T cell changes during pregnancy in multiple sclerosis. Data came from immunoSEQ multiplex PCR; TCRdb stores just in-frame clones and leaves some out. The sample holds 45,000 or so clones, 80% to 90% seen once. V lost 7 bases, J lost 2 bases, and 8 bases stayed unmatched. Germline CDR1 MDHEN, CDR2 SYDVKM. The CDR3 sequence is 14 residues long. This specimen consisted of CD4+ T cells from peripheral blood mononuclear cells, obtained after pregnancy. The chain uses TRBV28 and TRBJ2-7; 7 bases line up with TRBD1. The sequence derives from a female donor with multiple sclerosis, enrolled in a pregnancy study. Written as DNA, the CDR3 is TGTGCCAGCACCCGTCACGACAGGGCCTACGAGCAGTACTTC. Protein sequence: CASTRHDRAYEQYF.